Included here is one T cell receptor (beta chain) sequence, with context. Its cognate antigen is unknown. These data originate in a study of T cell responses to AZD1222 COVID-19 vaccine. Regarding the study as a whole: Clonal diversity may have been underestimated in mostly white British donors.

Measured with immunoSEQ multiplex PCR; TCRdb has only the in-frame clones, and not every one. The sample shows 150,000 to 200,000 clones, roughly 89% of them seen only once. Pooling was applied to second doses at about 4 or about 12 weeks. Per germline, CDR1 MGHRA and CDR2 YSYEKL. The CDR3 loop spans 15 amino acids. V lost 0 bases and J lost 2, with 8 bases in between. This TCR was sampled from an adult who received the AZD1222 COVID-19 vaccine. The sample here was peripheral blood, taken 28 days after the second AZD1222 dose. The chain couples TRBV4-1 to TRBJ1-3, with unresolved D. This CDR3 reads CASSQDEGAGNTIYF. CDR3 nucleotide sequence: TGCGCCAGCAGCCAAGATGAGGGAGCTGGAAACACCATATATTTT.